The next 18 T cell receptor beta chains were all read from a single sample in a study of blood T cell repertoires in COVID-19. Repertoires were generated with immunoSEQ multiplex PCR, while TCRdb's copy carries only in-frame clones and drops some. The sample records some 97,000 clones, approximately 90% being singletons. The source material was peripheral blood. The receptors were gathered from a man aged 60 to 75 with acute or convalescent COVID-19.

V usage is TRBV19 and J usage is TRBJ2-7, with 14 bases that match TRBD2. Germline trimming cut 4 bases from V and 4 bases from J; bases unmatched to any gene: 0. The germline V gene encodes CDR1 LNHDA and CDR2 SQIVND (reference sequence). This CDR3 is 14 amino acids long. The CDR3 DNA follows: TGTGCCAGTAGTAGACTAGCGGGAGGGTACGAGCAGTACTTC. Translating gives CASSRLAGGYEQYF.

The rearrangement links TRBV4-2 to TRBJ2-3; 9 positions agree with TRBD2. CDR1 is LGHNA and CDR2 is YNFKEQ in the germline V gene. V lost 4 bases and J lost 2; bases outside the gene matches: 7. CDR3 size: 16 residues. The CDR3 DNA follows: TGTGCCAGCAGCCCCCTAAGCGGGGGGATCACAGATACGCAGTATTTT. It yields the protein CASSPLSGGITDTQYF.

The rearrangement joins TRBV2 to TRBJ2-3; D is undetermined. Germline CDR1 is SNHLY and CDR2 is FYNNEI. Trimming cost V 8 bases and J 4 bases, with 16 bases left between them. This CDR3 has 14 amino acids. The CDR3 coding sequence is TGTGCCAGCGAGGCCGCCCCGTCCCCAGATACGCAGTATTTT. Translation gives CASEAAPSPDTQYF.

The V gene is TRBV10-1, the J gene TRBJ2-1, with TRBD1 matching 7 bases. This CDR3 has 13 residues. Unmatched junction bases numbered 0, after V lost 0 bases and J lost 7 bases. CDR1 and CDR2 from the germline V gene are WNHNN and SYGVQD (reference sequence). The CDR3 loop reads CASSESTGNEQFF. In DNA, the CDR3 is TGCGCCAGCAGTGAGTCGACAGGGAATGAGCAGTTCTTC.

The chain recombines TRBV7-6 with TRBJ1-6; TRBD1 matches at 11 bases. J gave up 5 bases and V 5 bases, and 11 bases lay outside the gene matches. Germline CDR1 reads SGHVS; CDR2 reads FNYEAQ. CDR3 length equals 18 residues. The CDR3 spells CASSRSLRDRGDNSPLHF. CDR3 sequence (DNA): TGTGCCAGCAGCCGAAGCCTCCGGGACAGGGGGGATAATTCACCCCTCCACTTT.

The V and J genes are TRBV5-6 and TRBJ1-2; possibly TRBD1 for D (6 bases). The CDR3 has 14 amino acids. The germline V gene encodes CDR1 SGHDT and CDR2 YYEEEE. V lost 1 base and J lost 4, with 11 bases in between. The CDR3 DNA reads as TGTGCCAGCAGCTTGCCCACAGGGATCTATGGCTACACCTTC. It specifies CASSLPTGIYGYTF.

The chain recombines TRBV2 with TRBJ2-2, with D perhaps matching TRBD2 (6 bases). Germline CDR1 is SNHLY and CDR2 is FYNNEI. V was trimmed by 1 base and J by 4 bases, leaving 13 bases between them. There are 16 residues in the CDR3. The CDR3 DNA reads as TGTGCCAGCAGTGAAGTAGGGCGGGGAGGCACCGGGGAGCTGTTTTTT. It yields the protein CASSEVGRGGTGELFF.

This chain links TRBV11-3 with TRBJ1-3; possible D gene TRBD1, 5 bases. There are 17 residues in the CDR3. The V gene's germline CDR1 is SGHNT and CDR2 YENEEA. The germline V and J ends were trimmed by 0 bases and 1 base, with 13 bases remaining between them. Here the CDR3 DNA reads TGTGCCAGCAGCTTAGATCCAACAGGAACTTCTGGAAACACCATATATTTT. This translates into CASSLDPTGTSGNTIYF.

The chain recombines TRBV2 with TRBJ1-4; TRBD1 agrees at 8 bases. The junction had 3 bases not matched to a gene; V was cut back by 4 bases and J by 8 bases. The V gene's germline CDR1 is SNHLY and CDR2 FYNNEI. The CDR3 loop spans 13 amino acids. DNA of the CDR3: TGTGCCAGCAGTGCGACAGGGGAGGAAAAACTGTTTTTT. Its protein is CASSATGEEKLFF.

This clone was recorded once. The rearrangement uses TRBV7-9 and TRBJ2-7; 10 nucleotides line up with TRBD2. V trimming: 5 bases; J trimming: 6 bases; junction bases outside the gene matches: 7. The CDR3 is 14 residues long. The V gene's germline CDR1 is SEHNR and CDR2 FQNEAQ (reference sequence). DNA of the CDR3: TGTGCCAGCAGCACCAGCGGGAGGGTGTCCGAGCAGTACTTC. Amino acid sequence: CASSTSGRVSEQYF.

The genes are TRBV21-1 and TRBJ1-2; TRBD1, the table's D call, lacks a check against the DNA. TRBV21-1 is labeled a pseudogene. The CDR3 sequence is 12 residues long. CDR3 residues: CASNSGLQGYTF. The CDR3 DNA is TGTGCCAGCAATTCAGGGCTTCAAGGCTACACCTTC.

The chain uses TRBV10-3 and TRBJ2-4; 8 bases fit TRBD2. Germline lookup yields CDR1 ENHRY and CDR2 SYGVKD. The CDR3 length is 18 residues. V lost 2 bases and J lost 0; bases outside the gene matches: 9. As DNA, the CDR3 is TGTGCCATCAGTGAGGGGGTAGGCCTAGCGGGAGCCAAAAACATTCAGTACTTC. Protein: CAISEGVGLAGAKNIQYF.

The CDR3 reads CASGEQGRETQYF. The CDR3 DNA reads TGTGCCAGTGGAGAACAGGGTCGAGAGACCCAGTACTTC. V is TRBV25-1 and J is TRBJ2-5, with a tentative D call TRBD1 (6 bases). Germline-derived CDR1 and CDR2 are MGHDK and SYGVNS. This CDR3 spans 13 amino acids. The germline V and J ends were trimmed by 9 bases and 4 bases, with 15 bases remaining between them.

This chain connects TRBV28 to TRBJ1-2, with 9 bases identical to TRBD1. CDR3 length equals 13 residues. The germline V gene has CDR1 MDHEN and CDR2 SYDVKM. Trimming cost V 6 bases and J 8 bases; bases outside gene matches: 7. The CDR3 DNA sequence: TGTGCCAGCAGCCCGGACAGGGGCTTAGGCTACACCTTC. Amino acids: CASSPDRGLGYTF.

Comment on this clone: At one end the junction does not follow the germline gene, possibly because of a read error. The V gene is TRBV7-9, the J gene TRBJ2-7; TRBD2 aligns across 10 bases. Germline V gene lookup returns CDR1 SEHNR and CDR2 FQNEAQ (reference sequence). CDR3 size: 13 residues. In DNA form, the CDR3 reads TGTGCCAGCAGCCTAGCGGGAGCATACGAGCAGTACTTC. Residues: CASSLAGAYEQYF.

The chain recombines TRBV19 with TRBJ2-3, with D possibly matching TRBD1 (6 bases). The germline V and J ends were trimmed by 3 bases and 5 bases, with 15 bases remaining between them. The germline V gene encodes CDR1 LNHDA and CDR2 SQIVND (reference sequence). The CDR3 is made up of 15 amino acids. The CDR3 loop is CASSMEARGQDTQYF. CDR3 DNA: TGTGCCAGTAGTATGGAGGCCAGGGGTCAAGATACGCAGTATTTT.

The V gene is TRBV28, the J gene TRBJ2-7; 9 positions agree with TRBD1. CDR3 length equals 16 residues. The germline CDR1 and CDR2 sequences are MDHEN and SYDVKM. With 5 bases clipped from V and 5 bases from J, the junction kept 13 bases outside the gene matches. Written as DNA, the CDR3 is TGTGCCAGCAGTCTTGGACAGGGGAGGTTTTCCCACGAGCAGTACTTC. Translating gives CASSLGQGRFSHEQYF.

This rearrangement joins TRBV6-5 to TRBJ2-7; the D gene is possibly TRBD1 (6 bases). The CDR3 is 15 residues long. Looked up from germline, CDR1 is MNHEY and CDR2 is SVGAGI. The germline V and J ends were trimmed by 6 bases and 0 bases, with 15 bases remaining between them. The CDR3 here is CASRIQGIVSYEQYF. CDR3 sequence (DNA): TGTGCCAGCAGAATTCAGGGGATAGTCTCCTACGAGCAGTACTTC.